This TCR beta chain was recorded in a study of OX40 agonist ivuxolimab in advanced cancers. The CDR3 covers 14 residues. Germline CDR1 SGHRS, CDR2 YFSETQ. V lost 5 bases to trimming and J lost 4 bases; unmatched junction nucleotides: 6. Assay: immunoSEQ multiplex PCR; the TCRdb copy retains only in-frame clones and omits some. The table has approximately 48,000 clones, about 80% seen once. The TCR comes from an adult with an advanced solid tumor such as melanoma, head and neck, liver or kidney cancer. This sample comprised CD4+ or CD8+ T cells sorted from blood, obtained in a trial of the OX40 agonist ivuxolimab. The chain couples TRBV5-1 to TRBJ2-1, with 7 positions matching TRBD2. This CDR3 is CASSDGAGYNEQFF. The CDR3 nucleotides read TGCGCCAGCAGTGATGGAGCGGGATACAATGAGCAGTTCTTC. The full variable domain, with the rest looked up from reference TRBV5-1 and TRBJ2-1, is KAGVTQTPRYLIKTRGQQVTLSCSPISGHRSVSWYQQTPGQGLQFLFEYFSETQRNKGNFPGRFSGRQFSNSRSEMNVSTLELGDSALYLCASSDGAGYNEQFFGPGTRLTVL.